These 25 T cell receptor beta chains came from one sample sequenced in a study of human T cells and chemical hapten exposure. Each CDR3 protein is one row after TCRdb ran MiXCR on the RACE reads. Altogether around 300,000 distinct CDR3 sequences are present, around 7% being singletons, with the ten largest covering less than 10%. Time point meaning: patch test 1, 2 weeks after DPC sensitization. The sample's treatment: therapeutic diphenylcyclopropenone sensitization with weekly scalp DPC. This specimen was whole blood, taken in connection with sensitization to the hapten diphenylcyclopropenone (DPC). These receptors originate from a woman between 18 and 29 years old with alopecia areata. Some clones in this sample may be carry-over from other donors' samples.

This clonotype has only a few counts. The CDR3 loop is CASSSTQGQNTGELFF. The CDR3 coding sequence is TGTGCCAGCTCATCCACCCAAGGACAGAACACCGGGGAGCTGTTTTTT. This chain connects TRBV18 to TRBJ2-2; possible D gene TRBD1, 5 bases. In germline, CDR1 is KGHSH, CDR2 LQKENI. This CDR3 contains 16 residues. Trimming removed 5 bases at V and 1 base at J, with 14 bases between.

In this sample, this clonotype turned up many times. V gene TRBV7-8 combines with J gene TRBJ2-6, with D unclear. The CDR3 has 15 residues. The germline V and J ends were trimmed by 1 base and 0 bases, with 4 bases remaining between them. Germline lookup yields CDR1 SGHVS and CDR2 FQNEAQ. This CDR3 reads CASSLVASGANVLTF. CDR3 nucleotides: TGTGCCAGCAGCTTAGTGGCCTCTGGGGCCAACGTCCTGACTTTC. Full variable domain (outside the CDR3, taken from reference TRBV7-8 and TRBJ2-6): GAGVSQSPRYKVAKRGQDVALRCDPISGHVSLFWYQQALGQGPEFLTYFQNEAQLDKSGLPSDRFFAERPEGSVSTLKIQRTQQEDSAVYLCASSLVASGANVLTFGAGSRLTVL.

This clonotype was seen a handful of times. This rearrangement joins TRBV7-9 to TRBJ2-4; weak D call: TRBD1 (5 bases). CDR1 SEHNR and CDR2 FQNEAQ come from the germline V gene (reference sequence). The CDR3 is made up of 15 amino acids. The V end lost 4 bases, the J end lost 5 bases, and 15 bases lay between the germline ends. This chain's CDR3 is CASSSTGRGENIQYF. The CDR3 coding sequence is TGTGCCAGCAGCTCGACTGGAAGGGGCGAAAACATTCAGTACTTC.

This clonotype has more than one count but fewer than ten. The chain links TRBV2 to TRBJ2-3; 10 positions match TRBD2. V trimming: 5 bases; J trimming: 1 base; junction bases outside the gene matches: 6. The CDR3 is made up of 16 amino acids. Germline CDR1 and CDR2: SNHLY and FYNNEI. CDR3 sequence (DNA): TGTGCCAGCAGTAGCCTAGCGGGGGTCCGCACAGATACGCAGTATTTT. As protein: CASSSLAGVRTDTQYF.

The CDR3 DNA sequence: TGTGCCAGCAGCGAGACAGGGGCTGGGGCCAACGTCCTGACTTTC. It is translated as CASSETGAGANVLTF. The chain couples TRBV13 to TRBJ2-6, with 8 bases lining up with TRBD1. CDR3 length: 15 amino acids. Germline CDR1 and CDR2: PRHDT and FYEKMQ (reference sequence). Trimming removed 5 bases from V and 2 bases from J; junction bases left unmatched: 2.

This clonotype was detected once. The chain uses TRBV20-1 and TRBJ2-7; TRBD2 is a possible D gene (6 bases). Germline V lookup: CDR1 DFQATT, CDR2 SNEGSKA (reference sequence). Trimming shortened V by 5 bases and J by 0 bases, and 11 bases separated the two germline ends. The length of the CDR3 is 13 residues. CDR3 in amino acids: CSAWDFSSYEQYF. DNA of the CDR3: TGCAGTGCTTGGGACTTCAGCTCCTACGAGCAGTACTTC.

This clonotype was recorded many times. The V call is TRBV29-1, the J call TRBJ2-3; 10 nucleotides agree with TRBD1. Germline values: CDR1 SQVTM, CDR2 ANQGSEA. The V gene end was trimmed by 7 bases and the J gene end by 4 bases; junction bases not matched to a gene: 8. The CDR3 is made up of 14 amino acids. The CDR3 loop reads CSAGRDRGSDTQYF. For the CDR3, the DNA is TGCAGCGCCGGCCGGGACAGGGGTTCAGATACGCAGTATTTT.

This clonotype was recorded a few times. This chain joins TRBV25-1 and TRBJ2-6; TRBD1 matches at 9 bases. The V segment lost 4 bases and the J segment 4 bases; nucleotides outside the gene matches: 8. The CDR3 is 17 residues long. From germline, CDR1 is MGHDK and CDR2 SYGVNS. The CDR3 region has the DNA TGTGCCAGCAGTGCCCGACAGGGGGGGACCGGGGCCAACGTCCTGACTTTC. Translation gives CASSARQGGTGANVLTF.

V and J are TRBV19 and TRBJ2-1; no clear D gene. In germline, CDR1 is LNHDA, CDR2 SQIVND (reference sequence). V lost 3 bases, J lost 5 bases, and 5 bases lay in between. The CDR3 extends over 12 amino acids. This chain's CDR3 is CASSIGHNEQFF. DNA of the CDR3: TGTGCCAGTAGTATCGGGCACAATGAGCAGTTCTTC.

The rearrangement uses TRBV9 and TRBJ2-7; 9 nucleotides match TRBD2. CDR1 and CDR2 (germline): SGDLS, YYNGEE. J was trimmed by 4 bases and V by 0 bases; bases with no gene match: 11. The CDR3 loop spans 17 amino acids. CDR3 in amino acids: CASSVESWGSGSYEQYF. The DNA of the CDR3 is TGTGCCAGCAGCGTAGAATCCTGGGGTAGCGGGAGTTACGAGCAGTACTTC.

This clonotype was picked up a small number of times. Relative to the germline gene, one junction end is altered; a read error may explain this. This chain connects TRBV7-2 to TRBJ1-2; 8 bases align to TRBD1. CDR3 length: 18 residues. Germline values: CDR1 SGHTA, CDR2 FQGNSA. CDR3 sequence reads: CASSLEGVPRGRPSGSVF. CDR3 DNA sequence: TGTGCCAGCAGCTTAGAAGGGGTACCCAGGGGGCGCCCTTCTGGGAGTGTCTTC.

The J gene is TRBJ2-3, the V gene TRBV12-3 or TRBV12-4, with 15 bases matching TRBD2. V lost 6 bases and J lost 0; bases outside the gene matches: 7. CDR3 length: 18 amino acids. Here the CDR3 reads CASSWGTSGGSSTDTQYF. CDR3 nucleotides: TGTGCCAGCAGCTGGGGGACTAGCGGGGGGTCTAGCACAGATACGCAGTATTTT.

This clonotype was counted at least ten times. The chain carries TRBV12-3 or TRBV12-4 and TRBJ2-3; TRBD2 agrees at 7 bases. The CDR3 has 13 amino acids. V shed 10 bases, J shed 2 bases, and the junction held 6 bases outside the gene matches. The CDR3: CATGRGDTDTQYF. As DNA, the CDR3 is TGTGCCACCGGTCGGGGGGACACAGATACGCAGTATTTT.

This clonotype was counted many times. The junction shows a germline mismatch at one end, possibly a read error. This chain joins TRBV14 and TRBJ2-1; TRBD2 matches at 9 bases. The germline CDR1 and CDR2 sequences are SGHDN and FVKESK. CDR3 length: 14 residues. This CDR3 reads CASSPLTGTSLLLF. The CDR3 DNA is TGTGCCAGCAGCCCACTGACCGGGACTAGCCTTTTGCTCTTC.

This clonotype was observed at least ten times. In DNA form, the CDR3 reads TGCAGTGCGGGGGACAGCGCGGATACGCAGTATTTT. It specifies CSAGDSADTQYF. The chain is built from TRBV20-1 and TRBJ2-3; TRBD1 matches at 7 bases. CDR1 and CDR2 from the germline V gene are DFQATT and SNEGSKA (reference sequence). The CDR3 has 12 residues. Unmatched junction bases numbered 6, after V lost 6 bases and J lost 6 bases.

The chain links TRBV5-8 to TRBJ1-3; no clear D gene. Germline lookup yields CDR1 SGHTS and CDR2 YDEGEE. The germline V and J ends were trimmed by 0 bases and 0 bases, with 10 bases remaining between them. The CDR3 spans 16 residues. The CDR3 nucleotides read TGTGCCAGCAGCTTGGCGGTATTACCCTCTGGAAACACCATATATTTT. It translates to CASSLAVLPSGNTIYF.

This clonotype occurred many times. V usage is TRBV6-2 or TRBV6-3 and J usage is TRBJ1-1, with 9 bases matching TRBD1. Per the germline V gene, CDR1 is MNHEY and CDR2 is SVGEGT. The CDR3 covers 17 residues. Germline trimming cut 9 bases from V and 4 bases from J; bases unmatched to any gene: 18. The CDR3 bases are TGTGCCAGGGATGGACCGGGACAGGGAAGATGGGGCACTGAAGCTTTCTTT. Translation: CARDGPGQGRWGTEAFF.

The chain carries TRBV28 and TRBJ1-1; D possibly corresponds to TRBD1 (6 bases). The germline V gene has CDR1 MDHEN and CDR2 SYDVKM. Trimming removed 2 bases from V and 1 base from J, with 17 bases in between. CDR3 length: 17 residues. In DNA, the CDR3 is TGTGCCAGCAGTTTAAATAGGAGAGGGGGTCCGAACACTGAAGCTTTCTTT. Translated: CASSLNRRGGPNTEAFF.

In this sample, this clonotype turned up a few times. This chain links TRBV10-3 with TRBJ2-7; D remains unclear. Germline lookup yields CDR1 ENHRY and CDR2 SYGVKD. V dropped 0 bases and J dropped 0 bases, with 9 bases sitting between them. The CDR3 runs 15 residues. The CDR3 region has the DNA TGTGCCATCAGTGAGTCGAGACTCTTCTCCTACGAGCAGTACTTC. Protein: CAISESRLFSYEQYF.

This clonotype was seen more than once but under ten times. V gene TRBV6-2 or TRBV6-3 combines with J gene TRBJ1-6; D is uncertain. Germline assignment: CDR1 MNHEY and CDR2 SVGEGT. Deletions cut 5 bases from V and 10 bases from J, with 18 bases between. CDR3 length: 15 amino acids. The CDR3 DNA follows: TGTGCCAGCAGTAGACAAGGGATATCTGGATCACCCCTCCACTTT. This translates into CASSRQGISGSPLHF.

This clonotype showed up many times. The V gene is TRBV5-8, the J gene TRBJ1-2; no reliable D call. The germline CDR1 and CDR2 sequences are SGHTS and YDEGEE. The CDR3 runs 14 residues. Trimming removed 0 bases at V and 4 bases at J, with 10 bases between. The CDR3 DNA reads TGTGCCAGCAGCTTGGGTGGGGTCCGCTATGGCTACACCTTC. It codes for CASSLGGVRYGYTF. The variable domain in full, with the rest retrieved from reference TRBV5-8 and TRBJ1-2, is EAGVTQSPTHLIKTRGQQATLRCSPISGHTSVYWYQQALGLGLQFLLWYDEGEERNRGNFPPRFSGRQFPNYSSELNVNALELEDSALYLCASSLGGVRYGYTFGSGTRLTVV.

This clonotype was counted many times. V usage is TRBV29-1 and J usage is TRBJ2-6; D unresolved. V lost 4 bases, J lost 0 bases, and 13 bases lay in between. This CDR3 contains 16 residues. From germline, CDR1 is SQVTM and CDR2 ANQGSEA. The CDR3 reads CSVATTPNSGANVLTF. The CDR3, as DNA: TGCAGCGTTGCTACGACACCGAACTCTGGGGCCAACGTCCTGACTTTC.

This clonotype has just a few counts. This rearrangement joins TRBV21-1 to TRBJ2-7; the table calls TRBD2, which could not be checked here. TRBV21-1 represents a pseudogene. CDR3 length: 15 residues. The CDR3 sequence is CASSVTVLHSYEQYF. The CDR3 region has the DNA TGTGCCAGCAGCGTTACAGTCCTCCACTCCTACGAGCAGTACTTC.

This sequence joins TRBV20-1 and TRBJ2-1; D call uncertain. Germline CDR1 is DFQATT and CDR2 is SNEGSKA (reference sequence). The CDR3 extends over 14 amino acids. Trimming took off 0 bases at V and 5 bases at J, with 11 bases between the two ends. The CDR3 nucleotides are TGCAGTGCTAGAGATAGGGCGGATCACAATGAGCAGTTCTTC. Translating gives CSARDRADHNEQFF.

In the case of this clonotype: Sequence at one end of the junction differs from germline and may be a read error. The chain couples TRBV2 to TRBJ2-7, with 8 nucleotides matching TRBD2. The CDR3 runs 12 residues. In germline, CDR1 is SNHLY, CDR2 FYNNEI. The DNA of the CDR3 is TGTGCCGGCAGTTTCGGGGGGGGCCTGAAGTACTTC. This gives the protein CAGSFGGGLKYF.